Below, one T cell receptor (beta chain) is given with its context. Its antigen is currently not known. There are no base qualities to consult, and no much larger clone falls within one base. The sample is drawn from a study of identifying expanded T cells in peripheral blood (dated by TCRdb to about 2019). Regarding the study in general: Four technical replicates, made by sequencing separate aliquots from the same pool of genomic DNA, were compared pairwise. Overall results and qualifications from the work: It was expected by the authors that biological variance in healthy repertoires might increase further over much longer intervals, such as months to years. Across all healthy-donor time intervals, the beta-binomial model significantly cut both the number of clones called differentially abundant and the false-positive rate. Between technical replicates the binomial model flagged approximately 1.2 differentially abundant clones, whereas over roughly two weeks the binomial model flagged about 15 and over roughly 4 weeks approximately 20. Across all healthy donors, variance in clone template counts between approximately 2-week samples was found to increase significantly with total template count.

The immunoSEQ Assay, which uses bias-controlled multiplex PCR amplification of genomic DNA, was used to profile TCRbeta CDR3 regions. Regarding the original processing steps: To quantify the absolute abundance of each unique TCRbeta CDR3 region, the sequences were collapsed and filtered. Differential abundance was tested with a binomial (Fisher-equivalent) model and with a beta-binomial model adding time-dependent variance fitted from healthy donors. Clones with fewer than 5 combined templates were removed, and a clone was called differentially abundant if the clone's Benjamini-Hochberg FDR was below 0.01. Using the form v = (b*log(k)+a)^2, the beta-binomial variance was modeled as a function of the total template count across the two samples. TCRdb took over this immuneACCESS table, retaining in-frame rearrangements with V and J assigned. Such tables are incomplete; in checked studies, under half of the missing clones stem from an unresolved V gene, and the remainder is unexplained. V and J calls and clone size come straight from that table; D and trimming were deduced from the DNA. This sample is represented by about 90,000 clones; approximately 86% of them were singletons. The top ten constitute approximately 5.6% of the sample.

During the collection period, no immune events, such as infections, were documented for the healthy donors. To calibrate time-dependent variance in a beta-binomial model of T-cell clone differential abundance, blood repertoires from healthy donors were used as a training cohort. The training cohort comprised some 10 healthy donors, 3 female and 7 male. On average the donors were 43 years old, and their ages spanned 29 to 64 years. Obtained from a commercial supplier, whole blood was collected from each healthy donor at three time points set around 2 weeks apart. Genomic DNA was extracted from unsorted whole blood for immunosequencing. This receptor was identified in a person between 18 and 75 years old in good health. Sequenced sample: blood.

The CDR3 sequence is CASSLGGWESMNTEAFF. The DNA reads TGTGCCAGCAGCCTGGGCGGTTGGGAGTCCATGAACACTGAAGCTTTCTTT. This chain joins TRBV13 to TRBJ1-1, with the D segment identity uncertain. V is cut by 5 bases and J by 0 bases, and the space between the germline ends is 19 bases. The CDR3 sequence holds 17 residues, the cysteine and phenylalanine included. Only CDR3 DNA is held: 51 bases, read in frame from base 1. The germline V gene (reference sequence) sets CDR1 to PRHDT and CDR2 to FYEKMQ.